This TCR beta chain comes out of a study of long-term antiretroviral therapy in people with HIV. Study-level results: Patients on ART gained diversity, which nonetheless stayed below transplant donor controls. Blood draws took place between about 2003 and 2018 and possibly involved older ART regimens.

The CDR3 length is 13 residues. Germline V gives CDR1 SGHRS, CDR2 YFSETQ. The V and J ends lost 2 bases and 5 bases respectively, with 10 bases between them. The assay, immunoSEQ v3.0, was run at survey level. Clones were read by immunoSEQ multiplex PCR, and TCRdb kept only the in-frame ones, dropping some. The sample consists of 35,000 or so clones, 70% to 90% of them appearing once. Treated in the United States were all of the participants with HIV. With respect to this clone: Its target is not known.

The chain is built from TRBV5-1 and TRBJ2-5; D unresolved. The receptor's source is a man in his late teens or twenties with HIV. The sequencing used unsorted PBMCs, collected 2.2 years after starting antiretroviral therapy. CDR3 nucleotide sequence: TGCGCCAGCAGCTTAATGAGGCGGGAGACCCAGTACTTC. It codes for CASSLMRRETQYF.